Listed below are T cell receptor beta chains from one sample, sequenced in a study of siplizumab effects on memory and regulatory T cells. Produced via immunoSEQ multiplex PCR; TCRdb's table is partial and in-frame only. Among about 110,000 clones, roughly 90% were seen once, and the ten largest hold approximately 1.2%. The sample taken for sequencing was CD4+ T cells sorted from blood. These receptors were taken from a human donor in good health. Each CDR3 is given with its conserved first and last residue. Each record gives: V gene, clone size, J gene, D gene, CDR3 protein, CDR3 DNA. D genes are given only for firm matches. Clone size is not always given. Where it is, it says once, few, many or a class for expanded clones.

TRBV5-1	.	TRBJ2-3	TRBD2	CASSYGTSGSTDTQYF	TGCGCCAGCAGCTACGGGACTAGCGGGAGCACAGATACGCAGTATTTT
TRBV14	.	TRBJ2-7	.	CASLRRRGASEQYF	TGTGCCAGCCTCAGGCGGAGGGGGGCGTCCGAGCAGTACTTC
TRBV2	.	TRBJ1-1	.	CASSDVQGVSAFF	TGTGCCAGCAGTGACGTACAGGGTGTGTCAGCTTTCTTT
TRBV5-6	.	TRBJ1-6	TRBD1	CASSLIQGINSPLHF	TGTGCCAGCAGCTTAATACAGGGGATAAATTCACCCCTCCACTTT
TRBV15	.	TRBJ1-1	TRBD1	CATSRAGGWNTEAFF	TGTGCCACCAGCAGAGCAGGGGGGTGGAACACTGAAGCTTTCTTT
TRBV5-1	.	TRBJ2-7	.	CASSLGDRGQQYF	TGCGCCAGCAGCCTTGGCGATAGGGGTCAGCAGTACTTC
TRBV5-4	once	TRBJ1-2	.	CASSLGATHFGYTF	TGTGCCAGCAGCTTGGGAGCTACTCATTTTGGCTACACCTTC
TRBV5-4	few	TRBJ2-3	TRBD2	CASSPPRLAGTDTQYF	TGTGCCAGCAGTCCCCCTCGACTAGCGGGCACAGATACGCAGTATTTT
TRBV5-4	once	TRBJ1-5	.	CASSRDGSNQPQHF	TGTGCCAGCAGCCGAGACGGTTCCAATCAGCCCCAGCATTTT
TRBV10-1	.	TRBJ2-7	.	CASSETLGEQYF	TGCGCCAGCAGTGAGACATTGGGCGAGCAGTACTTC
TRBV10-2	.	TRBJ1-2	.	CASSVAAKLYGYTF	TGCGCCAGCAGTGTCGCAGCTAAACTCTATGGCTACACCTTC
TRBV7-2	once	TRBJ2-7	.	CASSTGPEGGQYF	TGTGCCAGCAGCACAGGACCGGAGGGGGGGCAGTACTTC
TRBV10-1	.	TRBJ2-7	TRBD2	CASSDGGRAYEQYF	TGCGCCAGCAGTGACGGCGGGAGGGCGTACGAGCAGTACTTC
TRBV4-2	.	TRBJ2-5	TRBD2	CASSQVTTSGAETQYF	TGTGCCAGCAGCCAAGTCACGACTAGCGGGGCTGAGACCCAGTACTTC
TRBV10-2	.	TRBJ2-1	.	CATDLGLGEQFF	TGCGCCACCGACTTGGGCCTAGGTGAGCAGTTCTTC
TRBV5-4	few	TRBJ1-3	.	CASSLGSAPPQNTIYF	TGTGCCAGCAGCTTGGGTTCGGCACCGCCGCAAAACACCATATATTTT
TRBV20-1	.	TRBJ2-7	.	CSARNTYEQYF	TGCAGTGCTAGAAATACCTACGAGCAGTACTTC
TRBV2	.	TRBJ2-7	TRBD2	CASRTAGEREQYF	TGTGCCAGCAGGACAGCGGGAGAACGCGAGCAGTACTTC
TRBV11-3	.	TRBJ2-5	TRBD1	CASSSRDSGMEETQYF	TGTGCCAGCAGCTCACGGGACAGCGGAATGGAGGAGACCCAGTACTTC
TRBV5-1	few	TRBJ2-1	.	CASSLEGRNEQFF	TGCGCCAGCAGCTTGGAGGGCCGCAATGAGCAGTTCTTC
TRBV7-9	.	TRBJ2-5	.	CASSLSGQETQYF	TGTGCCAGCAGCTTATCGGGCCAAGAGACCCAGTACTTC
TRBV11-1	once	TRBJ2-7	TRBD1	CASSLQGASYEQYF	TGTGCCAGCAGCCTACAGGGGGCTTCGTACGAGCAGTACTTC
TRBV9	.	TRBJ2-5	TRBD2	CASSVGLAGRFETQYF	TGTGCCAGCAGCGTAGGACTAGCGGGAAGATTTGAGACTCAGTACTTC
TRBV2	.	TRBJ2-1	TRBD2	CASRPGRVNEQFF	TGTGCCAGCAGGCCAGGGAGGGTCAATGAGCAGTTCTTC
TRBV5-1	.	TRBJ2-5	.	CASRLGGSETQYF	TGCGCCAGTAGGTTGGGTGGGTCGGAGACCCAGTACTTC
TRBV5-1	.	TRBJ2-7	TRBD1	CASSTGQAPFSYEQYF	TGCGCCAGCAGCACAGGACAGGCCCCCTTCTCCTACGAGCAGTACTTC
TRBV11-2	.	TRBJ1-2	TRBD1	CASSLDLTGGAGGYTF	TGTGCCAGCAGCTTAGACTTGACAGGGGGCGCGGGAGGCTACACCTTC
TRBV2	.	TRBJ2-7	TRBD1	CASRYRGSSYEQYF	TGTGCCAGCAGATACAGGGGCAGCTCCTACGAGCAGTACTTC
TRBV15	.	TRBJ1-1	TRBD1	CATSRDRGPTRNTEAFF	TGTGCCACCAGCAGGGACAGGGGCCCTACTAGGAACACTGAAGCTTTCTTT
TRBV6-1	.	TRBJ1-6	TRBD1	CASSGPGQGAPLHF	TGTGCCAGCAGTGGACCGGGACAGGGCGCACCCCTCCACTTT
TRBV11-2	.	TRBJ2-7	TRBD1	CASSLGGQGRNEQYF	TGTGCCAGCAGCTTAGGCGGACAGGGTAGAAACGAGCAGTACTTC
TRBV7-3	few	TRBJ2-7	.	CASSLSGSSYEQYF	TGTGCCAGCAGCTTAAGCGGTAGCTCCTACGAGCAGTACTTC
TRBV11-2	.	TRBJ1-3	TRBD1	CASSFLTGVGNTIYF	TGTGCCAGCAGCTTTCTGACAGGGGTTGGAAACACCATATATTTT
TRBV12-2	.	TRBJ1-2	.	CASRLGAANYGYTF	TGTGCAAGTCGCTTAGGTGCGGCGAACTATGGCTACACCTTC
TRBV18	once	TRBJ2-5	.	CASSPLGAAGTQYF	TGTGCCAGCTCACCCCTTGGAGCGGCGGGGACCCAGTACTTC
TRBV4-2	.	TRBJ1-1	.	CASSQLDSLGTEAFF	TGTGCCAGCAGCCAACTCGACTCCCTGGGAACTGAAGCTTTCTTT
TRBV6-1	once	TRBJ2-3	.	CASRREIGDTQYF	TGTGCCAGCAGGAGGGAAATCGGAGATACGCAGTATTTT
TRBV20-1	.	TRBJ1-1	.	CSASRGEAFF	TGCAGTGCTAGCCGGGGAGAGGCTTTCTTT
TRBV4-1	.	TRBJ1-5	.	CASSPRDGPFSQHF	TGCGCCAGCAGCCCTCGGGACGGTCCTTTTTCCCAGCATTTT
TRBV10-3	.	TRBJ2-5	TRBD1	CAIRPGGPETQYF	TGTGCCATCAGGCCAGGGGGCCCAGAGACCCAGTACTTC